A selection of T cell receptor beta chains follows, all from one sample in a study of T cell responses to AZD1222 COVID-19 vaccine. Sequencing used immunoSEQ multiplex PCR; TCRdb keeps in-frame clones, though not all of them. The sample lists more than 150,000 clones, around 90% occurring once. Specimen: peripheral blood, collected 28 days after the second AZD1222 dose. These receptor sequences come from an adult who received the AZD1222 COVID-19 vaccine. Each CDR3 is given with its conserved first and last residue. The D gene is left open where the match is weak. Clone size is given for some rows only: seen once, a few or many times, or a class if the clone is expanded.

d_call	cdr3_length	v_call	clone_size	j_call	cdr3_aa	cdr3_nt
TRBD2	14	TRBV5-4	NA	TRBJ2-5	CASSLVGGDQTQYF	TGTGCCAGCAGCTTGGTTGGGGGGGATCAGACCCAGTACTTC
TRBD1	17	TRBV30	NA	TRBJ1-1	CAWSQGGTGGWSTEAFF	TGTGCCTGGAGTCAGGGGGGGACAGGCGGCTGGAGCACTGAAGCTTTCTTT
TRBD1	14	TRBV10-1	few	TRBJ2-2	CASISGGAAGELFF	TGCGCCAGCATCTCAGGGGGCGCGGCCGGGGAGCTGTTTTTT
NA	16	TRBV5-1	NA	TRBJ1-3	CASSLALRGDGNTIYF	TGCGCCAGCAGCTTGGCACTGCGGGGAGACGGAAACACCATATATTTT
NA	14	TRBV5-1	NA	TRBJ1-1	CASSLDRMNTEAFF	TGCGCCAGCAGCTTAGACAGGATGAACACTGAAGCTTTCTTT
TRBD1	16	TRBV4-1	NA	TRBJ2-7	CASSQRTGGAAYEQYF	TGCGCCAGCAGCCAACGGACAGGGGGCGCCGCCTACGAGCAGTACTTC
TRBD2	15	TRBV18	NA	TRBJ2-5	CASSPRGGVQETQYF	TGTGCCAGCTCACCCCGGGGGGGAGTACAAGAGACCCAGTACTTC
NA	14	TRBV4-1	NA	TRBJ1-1	CASSRGWMNTEAFF	TGCGCCAGCAGCCGAGGGTGGATGAACACTGAAGCTTTCTTT
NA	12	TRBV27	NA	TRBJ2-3	CASSLSLDTQYF	TGTGCCAGCAGTTTATCCCTAGATACGCAGTATTTT
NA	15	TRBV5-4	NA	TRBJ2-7	CASSWGASDSYEQYF	TGTGCCAGCAGCTGGGGAGCTAGCGACTCCTACGAGCAGTACTTC
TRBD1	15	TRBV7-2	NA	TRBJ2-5	CASSSRTGESETQYF	TGTGCCAGCAGCTCCCGGACAGGGGAATCGGAGACCCAGTACTTC
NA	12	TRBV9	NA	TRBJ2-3	CASSTYTDTQYF	TGTGCCAGCAGCACCTACACAGATACGCAGTATTTT
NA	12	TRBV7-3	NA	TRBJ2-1	CASSLTHNEQFF	TGTGCCAGCAGCTTAACCCACAATGAGCAGTTCTTC
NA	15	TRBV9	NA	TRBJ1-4	CASSVGGILNEKLFF	TGTGCCAGCAGCGTAGGGGGGATCCTTAATGAAAAACTGTTTTTT
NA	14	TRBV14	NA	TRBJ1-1	CASSHPVPNSEAFF	TGTGCCAGCAGCCATCCGGTCCCCAACTCTGAAGCTTTCTTT
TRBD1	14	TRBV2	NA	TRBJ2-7	CASSYGQGRNEQYF	TGTGCCAGCAGCTACGGACAGGGTCGCAACGAGCAGTACTTC
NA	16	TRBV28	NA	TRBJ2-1	CASSSLPRREYNEQFF	TGTGCCAGCAGTTCCCTCCCCCGCAGGGAGTACAATGAGCAGTTCTTC
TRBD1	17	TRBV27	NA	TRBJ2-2	CASSYRMDRGLTGELFF	TGTGCCAGCAGTTACAGAATGGACAGGGGGCTTACCGGGGAGCTGTTTTTT
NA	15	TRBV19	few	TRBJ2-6	CASSTRQVGANVLTF	TGTGCCAGTAGTACCAGACAGGTTGGGGCCAACGTCCTGACTTTC
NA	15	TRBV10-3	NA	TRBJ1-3	CAISVSKGAGNTIYF	TGTGCCATCAGTGTTTCAAAGGGGGCTGGAAACACCATATATTTT
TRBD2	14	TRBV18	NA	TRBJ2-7	CASSRAGGTYEQYF	TGTGCCAGCTCACGTGCCGGGGGGACCTACGAGCAGTACTTC
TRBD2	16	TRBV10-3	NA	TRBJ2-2	CAISRGGSSNTGELFF	TGTGCCATCAGCCGCGGGGGGTCGAGTAACACCGGGGAGCTGTTTTTT
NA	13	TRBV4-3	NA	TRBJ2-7	CASSQDLVYEQYF	TGCGCCAGCAGCCAAGATCTCGTGTACGAGCAGTACTTC
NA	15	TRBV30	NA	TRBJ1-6	CAWSAVGSYNSPLHF	TGTGCCTGGAGTGCCGTGGGTTCCTATAATTCACCCCTCCACTTT
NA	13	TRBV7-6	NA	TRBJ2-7	CASSPGPSGNQYF	TGTGCCAGCAGCCCCGGCCCCTCAGGGAATCAGTACTTC
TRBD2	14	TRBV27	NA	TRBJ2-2	CASSRGEGTGELFF	TGTGCCAGCAGTCGAGGGGAGGGTACCGGGGAGCTGTTTTTT
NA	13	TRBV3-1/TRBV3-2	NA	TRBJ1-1	CASSHSDRPEAFF	TGTGCCAGCAGCCACTCGGACCGGCCTGAAGCTTTCTTT
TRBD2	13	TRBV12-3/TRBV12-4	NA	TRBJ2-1	CASSPTSGGEQFF	TGTGCCAGCAGTCCGACTAGCGGGGGGGAGCAGTTCTTC
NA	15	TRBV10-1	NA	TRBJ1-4	CASSASDTTNEKLFF	TGCGCCAGCAGTGCATCGGACACAACTAATGAAAAACTGTTTTTT
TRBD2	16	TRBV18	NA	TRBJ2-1	CASSPGEGSSYNEQFF	TGTGCCAGCTCACCTGGGGAGGGGAGCTCCTACAATGAGCAGTTCTTC
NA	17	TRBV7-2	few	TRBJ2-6	CASSPRGGASGANVLTF	TGTGCCAGCAGCCCCCGAGGGGGGGCCTCTGGGGCCAACGTCCTGACTTTC
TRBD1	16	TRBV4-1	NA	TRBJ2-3	CASSQVQGARTDTQYF	TGCGCCAGCAGCCAAGTCCAGGGGGCGCGGACAGATACGCAGTATTTT
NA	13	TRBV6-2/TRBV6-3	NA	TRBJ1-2	CASSKTQGAGYTF	TGTGCCAGCAGCAAGACCCAGGGAGCTGGCTACACCTTC
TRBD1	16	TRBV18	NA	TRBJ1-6	CASSRATGGAESPLHF	TGTGCCAGCTCACGAGCGACAGGGGGCGCGGAGTCACCCCTCCACTTT
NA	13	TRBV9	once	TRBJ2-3	CASKSGGTDTQYF	TGTGCCAGCAAGTCAGGGGGCACAGATACGCAGTATTTT
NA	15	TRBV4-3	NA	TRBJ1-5	CASSQDNTRNQPQHF	TGCGCCAGCAGCCAAGATAATACCCGCAATCAGCCCCAGCATTTT
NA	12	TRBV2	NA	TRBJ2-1	CASGLSYNEQFF	TGTGCCAGCGGGCTGTCCTACAATGAGCAGTTCTTC
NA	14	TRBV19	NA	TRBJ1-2	CASSRWDPGYGYTF	TGTGCCAGTAGTCGGTGGGACCCGGGGTATGGCTACACCTTC
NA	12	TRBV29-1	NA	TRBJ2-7	CSVGLVRDEQYF	TGCAGCGTTGGGCTAGTAAGGGACGAGCAGTACTTC
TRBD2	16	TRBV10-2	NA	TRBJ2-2	CASSETGGRASGELFF	TGCGCCAGCAGTGAGACAGGCGGGAGGGCCTCCGGGGAGCTGTTTTTT
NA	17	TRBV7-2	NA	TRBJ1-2	CASSLGPRLSGGYGYTF	TGTGCCAGCAGCTTGGGCCCGCGCCTAAGTGGAGGGTATGGCTACACCTTC
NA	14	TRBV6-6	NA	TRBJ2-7	CASSYGAGNYEQYF	TGTGCCAGCAGTTACGGGGCTGGAAATTACGAGCAGTACTTC
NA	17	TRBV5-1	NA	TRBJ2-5	CASSPQGRSVGAETQYF	TGCGCCAGCAGCCCCCAAGGGAGGTCGGTAGGGGCAGAGACCCAGTACTTC
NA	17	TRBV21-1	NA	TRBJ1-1	CASSKVKQLPKNTEAFF	TGTGCCAGCAGCAAAGTCAAACAACTACCTAAGAACACTGAAGCTTTCTTT